The rows below give T cell receptor beta chains drawn from one sample of a study of T cell clonotyping in hematopoietic cell transplantation. TCRdb's copy holds only in-frame clones and misses some; the assay was immunoSEQ multiplex PCR. The data contain over 8,500 clones, 45% to 50% of them seen just once; the ten biggest clones take up about 8.9%. The material sequenced was PBMCs, taken 30 days after allogeneic stem cell transplant. These receptors originate from a male patient aged 45 to 59 who had an allogeneic stem cell transplant from an unrelated donor, so the T cells may come from the graft donor. Some clones in this sample may be carry-over from other donors' samples. Both conserved end residues are part of each CDR3. A D gene is named only where the DNA matches it firmly. Expanded clones get a size class; other rows say once, few or many, or leave the size out.

v_gene	abundance	len	j_gene	d_gene	CDR3nt	CDR3aa
TRBV29-1	NA	12	TRBJ2-7	TRBD2	TGCAGCGTCCTAGCGGGGGGCTACGAGCAGTACTTC	CSVLAGGYEQYF
TRBV28	NA	13	TRBJ1-2	NA	TGTGCCAGCAGTCGGGGTTCCTTGATGGACTACACCTTC	CASSRGSLMDYTF
TRBV5-6	NA	15	TRBJ1-2	TRBD1	TGTGCCAGCGGCTACCCCGGGACAGGAGAATATGGCTACACCTTC	CASGYPGTGEYGYTF
TRBV19	NA	13	TRBJ2-5	NA	TGTGCCAGTAGTATAAAGGGCACCGAGACCCAGTACTTC	CASSIKGTETQYF
TRBV7-2	NA	14	TRBJ1-2	NA	TGTGCCAGCAGCCTCAACAGGGCGAACTATGGCTACACCTTC	CASSLNRANYGYTF
TRBV30	few	13	TRBJ2-3	NA	TGTGCCTGGGGGCGACTCGTCACAGATACGCAGTATTTT	CAWGRLVTDTQYF
TRBV11-2	NA	15	TRBJ2-1	TRBD1	TGTGCCAGCAGCCGTGGGACAGGGGGCAGGAATGAGCAGTTCTTC	CASSRGTGGRNEQFF
TRBV27	once	11	TRBJ2-3	NA	TGTGCCAGCAGTGGGGGAGATACGCAGTATTTT	CASSGGDTQYF
TRBV27	NA	17	TRBJ2-1	TRBD2	TGTGCCAGCAGTCCCCGACTAGCGGGGGATACCTACAATGAGCAGTTCTTC	CASSPRLAGDTYNEQFF
TRBV5-4	NA	14	TRBJ2-5	NA	TGTGCCAGCAGCTTGGCGGGGGACCAAGAGACCCAGTACTTC	CASSLAGDQETQYF
TRBV30	NA	15	TRBJ1-1	NA	TGTGCCTGGACGGTGCGGGACGGGTGGAACACTGAAGCTTTCTTT	CAWTVRDGWNTEAFF
TRBV6-5	few	12	TRBJ1-5	NA	TGTGCCAGCAAAACCTCGGGGCAGCCCCAGCATTTT	CASKTSGQPQHF
TRBV30	NA	11	TRBJ2-1	NA	TGTGCCTGGCTTCACGAGCGTGAGCAGTTCTTC	CAWLHEREQFF
TRBV4-2	NA	15	TRBJ2-7	TRBD2	TGTGCCAGCAGCCAAGGCTACGTGGCGGGAGTCGAGCAGTACTTC	CASSQGYVAGVEQYF
TRBV7-7	once	13	TRBJ2-3	NA	TGTGCCAGCAGCCGGGGGACAGCCAATACGCAGTATTTT	CASSRGTANTQYF
TRBV1	NA	14	TRBJ1-6	NA	TGCACCAGCAGCCCCCGACCGGCGGATTCACCCCTCCACTTT	CTSSPRPADSPLHF
TRBV6-5	NA	15	TRBJ2-2	NA	TGTGCCAGCAGTTACCGGACAGTTAACACCGGGGAGCTGTTTTTT	CASSYRTVNTGELFF
TRBV19	NA	12	TRBJ1-5	NA	TGTGCCAGTAGTGGGTCCCAAGGGCCCCAGCATTTT	CASSGSQGPQHF
TRBV9	NA	14	TRBJ2-7	TRBD2	TGTGCCAGCAGCGGCGGGGGGATCGGCCACGAGCAGTACTTC	CASSGGGIGHEQYF